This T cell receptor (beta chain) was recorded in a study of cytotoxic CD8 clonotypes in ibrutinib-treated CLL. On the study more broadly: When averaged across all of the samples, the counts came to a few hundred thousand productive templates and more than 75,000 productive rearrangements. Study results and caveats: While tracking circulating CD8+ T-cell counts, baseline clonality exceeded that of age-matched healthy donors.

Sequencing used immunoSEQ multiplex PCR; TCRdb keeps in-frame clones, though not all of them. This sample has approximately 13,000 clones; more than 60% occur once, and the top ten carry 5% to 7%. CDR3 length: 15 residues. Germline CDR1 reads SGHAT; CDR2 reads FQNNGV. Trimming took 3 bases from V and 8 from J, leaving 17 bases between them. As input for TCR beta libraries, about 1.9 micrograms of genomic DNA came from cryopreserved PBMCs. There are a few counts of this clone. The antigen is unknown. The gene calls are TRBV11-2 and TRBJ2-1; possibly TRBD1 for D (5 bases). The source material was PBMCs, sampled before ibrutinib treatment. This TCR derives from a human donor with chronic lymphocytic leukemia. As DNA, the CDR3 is TGTGCCAGCAGCTTGCCGGACAACCCGGCGGATGAGCAGTTCTTC. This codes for CASSLPDNPADEQFF.